This is a list of T cell receptor beta chains from one sample in a study of blood T cell repertoires in COVID-19. The assay was immunoSEQ multiplex PCR, and TCRdb's table has in-frame clones only and misses some. The profile shows about 110,000 clones, 85% of them singletons. The sample was peripheral blood. The receptors derive from a man aged 45-60 years with acute or convalescent COVID-19. Both conserved end residues are part of each CDR3. The D gene is left open where the match is weak. Where a row states a size, it is once, few, many or the class of an expanded clone; other rows omit it.

j_call d_call clone_size v_call cdr3_nt cdr3_aa
TRBJ1-1 . . TRBV28 TGTGCCAGCAGGCTACAGGTGACTGAAGCTTTCTTT CASRLQVTEAFF
TRBJ2-7 . . TRBV9 TGTGCCAGCAGCCCGTACACAGGGCGGGGGAGAGAGCAGTACTTC CASSPYTGRGREQYF
TRBJ2-3 . . TRBV10-2 TGCGCCAGCAGAGAAACTAGCACAGATACGCAGTATTTT CASRETSTDTQYF
TRBJ1-6 . . TRBV6-5 TGTGCCAGCGCCTCCCAGGGGTATAATTCACCCCTCCACTTT CASASQGYNSPLHF
TRBJ2-1 TRBD2 . TRBV6-5 TGTGCCAGCAGAGGGACTAGGGCCTACAATGAGCAGTTCTTC CASRGTRAYNEQFF
TRBJ2-7 TRBD2 . TRBV6-6 TGTGCCAGCAGTTACTCGGTTGCGGGGGGAGACTACGAGCAGTACTTC CASSYSVAGGDYEQYF
TRBJ1-1 TRBD1 once TRBV4-1 TGCGCCAGCAGCCATCTCACAGGGGGCGCGAACACTGAAGCTTTCTTT CASSHLTGGANTEAFF
TRBJ2-7 TRBD2 . TRBV7-2 TGTGCCAGCAGCTTACAGGTAGCGGGAGGGGGCGAGCAGTACTTC CASSLQVAGGGEQYF
TRBJ2-7 TRBD1 . TRBV28 TGTGCCAGCAGTGGACAGGGGGTAACGTACTTC CASSGQGVTYF
TRBJ2-7 . . TRBV27 TGTGCCAACTTAAAAACAGGGAACGAGCAGTACTTC CANLKTGNEQYF
TRBJ2-7 TRBD1 . TRBV19 TGTGCCGGTAGGGAACCGGGACAGGAGGACGAGCAGTACTTC CAGREPGQEDEQYF
TRBJ2-2 TRBD2 . TRBV18 TGTGCCAGCTCACCACTAGCGGGTACGAACACCGGGGAGCTGTTTTTT CASSPLAGTNTGELFF
TRBJ2-1 . . TRBV5-1 TGCGCCAGCAGCTCGACAGCGGGTGGGACCTACAATGAGCAGTTCTTC CASSSTAGGTYNEQFF
TRBJ2-5 . . TRBV5-1 TGCGCCAGCAGCCTCACGGGGACCCAGTACTTC CASSLTGTQYF
TRBJ2-3 TRBD2 . TRBV7-9 TGTGCCAGCAGCTTTCGCGGGAGGGCCGATACGCAGTATTTT CASSFRGRADTQYF
TRBJ2-2 . . TRBV5-1 TGCGCCAGCAGCTTGGGACAGGGAGGGAACACCGGGGAGCTGTTTTTT CASSLGQGGNTGELFF
TRBJ1-2 TRBD1 . TRBV7-9 TGTGCCAGCAGCTACCCCGGGACAGGGGCGGACGGCTACACCTTC CASSYPGTGADGYTF
TRBJ2-7 TRBD1 . TRBV3-1/TRBV3-2 TGTGCCAGCAGCCAAGTCGAAGGGTGGGGGACAGGGGCCTACGAGCAGTACTTC CASSQVEGWGTGAYEQYF
TRBJ2-1 TRBD2 . TRBV6-5 TGTGCCAGCTCTCTTTTAGCGGGAGATTATAATGAGCAGTTCTTC CASSLLAGDYNEQFF
TRBJ2-1 TRBD2 . TRBV5-1 TGCGCCAGCAGCTTGGCTTCTAGCGGGGTCCCAGATGAGCAGTTCTTC CASSLASSGVPDEQFF
TRBJ1-5 TRBD1 few TRBV6-5 TGTGCCAGCAGTCCACAGGGGGTGATTCAGCCCCAGCATTTT CASSPQGVIQPQHF
TRBJ1-2 . . TRBV2 TGTGCCAGCAGTGAAGAGTTGTATGGACAAACTAACTATGGCTACACCTTC CASSEELYGQTNYGYTF
TRBJ2-1 TRBD2 . TRBV10-1 TGCGCCAGCACGGCGGGAGGTAGGAATGAGCAGTTCTTC CASTAGGRNEQFF
TRBJ1-1 . . TRBV12-3/TRBV12-4 TGTGCCAGCAGTCTATTACAGGGCACTGAAGCTTTCTTT CASSLLQGTEAFF
TRBJ1-1 TRBD1 . TRBV12-3/TRBV12-4 TGTGCCAGCAGAGCGACAGGGCGGACTGAAGCTTTCTTT CASRATGRTEAFF
TRBJ1-4 TRBD1 . TRBV6-5 TGTGCCAGCAAAGTTGGACAGGGGGGGAAACTGTTTTTT CASKVGQGGKLFF
TRBJ2-1 . . TRBV21-1 TGTGCCAGCAGGCCACCGATGCGGGAGACCTACAATGAGCAGTTCTTC CASRPPMRETYNEQFF
TRBJ1-3 . . TRBV6-5 TGTGCCAGCAGACTACAGGGTTATGGAAACACCATATATTTT CASRLQGYGNTIYF
TRBJ1-6 TRBD1 once TRBV10-2 TGCGCCAGCAGAAGACAGGGGGCAAATGATAATTCACCCCTCCACTTT CASRRQGANDNSPLHF
TRBJ2-5 TRBD1 . TRBV5-4 TGTGCCAGCAGCTTATCAGGGGGCGCGGAGACCCAGTACTTC CASSLSGGAETQYF
TRBJ2-1 TRBD2 . TRBV6-4 TGTGCCAGCAGTGACGTGGGACTACCCTACAATGAGCAGTTCTTC CASSDVGLPYNEQFF
TRBJ1-4 . few TRBV4-1 TGCGCCAGCAGCCAAGACAGGGGAGCGAGAACTAATGAAAAACTGTTTTTT CASSQDRGARTNEKLFF
TRBJ1-2 TRBD1 . TRBV9 TGTGCCAGCAGCGGTCATCCACAGGGGGCGGTCTATGGCTACACCTTC CASSGHPQGAVYGYTF
TRBJ1-2 TRBD1 once TRBV10-1 TGCGCCAGCAGGGATAGACAGGGTACTAACTATGGCTACACCTTC CASRDRQGTNYGYTF
TRBJ2-4 . once TRBV5-5 TGTGCCAGCAGCTTGTTCGGACAGAACATTCAGTACTTC CASSLFGQNIQYF
TRBJ2-7 TRBD2 . TRBV27 TGTGCCAGCAGGACTAGCGGGGACTACGAGCAGTACTTC CASRTSGDYEQYF
TRBJ1-1 TRBD1 . TRBV27 TGTGCCAGCAGAGCCTTAAGGGGGCGCCGAGCTTTCTTT CASRALRGRRAFF